This T cell receptor (beta chain) stems from a study of human T cells and chemical hapten exposure. Study-wide results and caveats: Higher patch test scores went with higher counts of PT1 expanded TCRs.

Time point: patch test 2, 6 weeks after DPC sensitization. Treatment denoted: therapeutic diphenylcyclopropenone sensitization with weekly scalp DPC. This CDR3 spans 12 amino acids. CDR1 and CDR2 from the germline V gene are GTSNPN and SVGIG (reference sequence). Trimming removed 5 bases at V and 0 bases at J, with 7 bases between. This clonotype showed up just a few times. Its antigen remains unknown. Each CDR3 protein gets one entry after TCRdb re-called the RACE reads with MiXCR. The sample lists 110,000 to 150,000 distinct CDR3 sequences, 12% occurring once. This sequence joins TRBV30 and TRBJ1-1; D remains ambiguous. The sample consisted of whole blood, taken in connection with sensitization to the hapten diphenylcyclopropenone (DPC). This receptor was identified in a woman in her fifties or sixties with alopecia areata. Some clones in this sample may be carry-over from other donors' samples. CDR3 coding DNA: TGTGCCTGGGAAGCGATGAACACTGAAGCTTTCTTT. Protein: CAWEAMNTEAFF.